The 20 T cell receptor beta chains in this list originate from one sample, sequenced in a study of blood T cells in healthy people across ages (dated by TCRdb to between 2014 and 2017). Libraries were prepared through 5' RACE. Sequencing instrument: Illumina HiSeq 2500. A second roughly 6 to 12 cycle PCR used a sample-barcoded 5' primer and a J-beta primer mix. TCRdb reran the public reads through fastp at Q25 and MiXCR, keeping productive beta chains. Every entry covers one CDR3 protein and lists the most common genes and DNA from its rows. The sample table shows 1.5 million to 2 million distinct CDR3 sequences, and 25% to 30% are seen once. The top ten clones comprise 6.5% to 8.5% of the sample. The sequenced material came from blood. These receptors all come from a woman aged 30 to 39 in good health.

This chain joins TRBV3-1 and TRBJ1-5; D call uncertain. The CDR3 is 14 residues long. Germline V CDR1 and CDR2: LGHDT, YNNKEL (reference sequence). V was clipped by 3 bases and J by 3 bases, with 9 bases between them. DNA for the CDR3: TGTGCCAGCAGCCAGTGGCGGTCCAATCAGCCCCAGCATTTT. Amino acid sequence: CASSQWRSNQPQHF.

This clonotype was observed a few times. J is TRBJ1-1 and V is TRBV20-1; D remains ambiguous. Trimming pared 0 bases from V and 9 bases from J, leaving 14 bases between. Germline V gene sequence: CDR1 DFQATT, CDR2 SNEGSKA (reference sequence). The CDR3 extends over 13 amino acids. The chain's CDR3 is CSARDLYGTQAFF. The CDR3 region has the DNA TGCAGTGCTAGAGATCTGTACGGAACCCAAGCTTTCTTT.

The V and J genes are TRBV29-1 and TRBJ2-2; 7 nucleotides align to TRBD2. Germline CDR1 SQVTM, CDR2 ANQGSEA. This CDR3 contains 14 residues. V shed 5 bases, J shed 1 base, and the junction held 4 bases outside the gene matches. The CDR3 DNA follows: TGCAGCGTTCGGACTAGGGGGAACACCGGGGAGCTGTTTTTT. Translation gives CSVRTRGNTGELFF.

The rearrangement links TRBV4-2 to TRBJ2-5; unclear D gene. Germline lookup yields CDR1 LGHNA and CDR2 YNFKEQ. The length of the CDR3 is 15 residues. Trimming took 0 bases from V and 5 from J, leaving 13 bases between them. The DNA for the CDR3 is TGTGCCAGCAGCCAAGATATGGGCATGGCGGAGACCCAGTACTTC. Protein product: CASSQDMGMAETQYF.

This clonotype was found a few times. The chain couples TRBV5-4 to TRBJ2-5, with a tentative D call TRBD2 (5 bases). The J call may not be correct, given that the DNA end is closer to TRBJ2-7. In germline, CDR1 is SGHNT, CDR2 YYREEE (reference sequence). The CDR3 spans 12 residues. The CDR3 nucleotides are TGTGCCAGCACCCTGCACGGGGACGAGCAGTACTTC. Encoded protein: CASTLHGDEQYF.

This clonotype occurred a few times. V usage is TRBV7-2 and J usage is TRBJ2-7, with a tentative D call TRBD1 (6 bases). This CDR3 region has 15 residues. Germline V lookup: CDR1 SGHTA, CDR2 FQGNSA. The V end lost 5 bases, the J end lost 2 bases, and 16 bases lay between the germline ends. CDR3 loop: CASSIYQGSPYEQYF. The CDR3, as DNA: TGTGCCAGCAGCATCTACCAGGGGTCCCCCTACGAGCAGTACTTC. Variable domain in full (rest from reference TRBV7-2 and TRBJ2-7): GAGVSQSPSNKVTEKGKDVELRCDPISGHTALYWYRQSLGQGLEFLIYFQGNSAPDKSGLPSDRFSAERTGGSVSTLTIQRTQQEDSAVYLCASSIYQGSPYEQYFGPGTRLTVT.

The V gene is TRBV6-5, the J gene TRBJ2-6; D possibly corresponds to TRBD2 (5 bases). The CDR3 runs 16 residues. The V end lost 2 bases, the J end lost 4 bases, and 12 bases lay between the germline ends. Per the germline V gene, CDR1 is MNHEY and CDR2 is SVGAGI. DNA for the CDR3: TGTGCCAGCAGTTACCCCGGGCGGGCCGGGGCCAACGTCCTGACTTTC. This gives the protein CASSYPGRAGANVLTF.

This clonotype was recorded a few times. This chain links TRBV9 with TRBJ2-3; tentative D call: TRBD2 (6 bases). The germline V gene has CDR1 SGDLS and CDR2 YYNGEE. The V gene lost 4 bases and the J gene lost 3 bases, with 18 bases spanning the gap. The CDR3 length is 16 residues. The CDR3 region is CASSLQTRGLTDTQYF. In DNA, the CDR3 is TGTGCCAGCAGCCTCCAGACTAGAGGGTTGACAGATACGCAGTATTTT.

The chain employs TRBV27 and TRBJ1-5; D is perhaps TRBD1 (6 bases). The germline V gene has CDR1 MNHEY and CDR2 SMNVEV (reference sequence). V shed 0 bases and J shed 5 bases, with 11 bases lying between them. The length of the CDR3 is 15 residues. The CDR3 region is CASSLSRDIDQPQHF. The CDR3 bases are TGTGCCAGCAGTTTATCCCGGGACATCGATCAGCCCCAGCATTTT.

This clonotype has more than one count but fewer than ten. This rearrangement joins TRBV10-3 to TRBJ2-1, with D perhaps matching TRBD2 (6 bases). The germline V gene encodes CDR1 ENHRY and CDR2 SYGVKD. V was clipped by 4 bases and J by 5 bases, with 15 bases between them. This CDR3 is 15 amino acids long. The CDR3 region is CAISGGDRPHNEQFF. The DNA of the CDR3 is TGTGCCATCAGTGGGGGGGACCGCCCCCACAATGAGCAGTTCTTC.

The rearrangement links TRBV11-2 to TRBJ2-3; D is uncertain. The CDR3 consists of 16 residues. Trimming took off 5 bases at V and 0 bases at J, with 15 bases between the two ends. Germline CDR1 is SGHAT and CDR2 is FQNNGV. CDR3 loop: CASSAQTFGSTDTQYF. The CDR3 bases are TGTGCCAGCAGCGCTCAGACCTTCGGGAGCACAGATACGCAGTATTTT.

The rearrangement links TRBV6-6 to TRBJ1-1; 8 bases map to TRBD1. J was trimmed by 1 base and V by 5 bases; bases with no gene match: 9. This CDR3 has 16 amino acids. Germline assignment: CDR1 MNHNY and CDR2 SVGAGI (reference sequence). CDR3 sequence (DNA): TGTGCCAGCAGTACTACCGGGACAGGACCGAACACTGAAGCTTTCTTT. Translated, it gives CASSTTGTGPNTEAFF.

A few counts support this clonotype. The chain couples TRBV20-1 to TRBJ2-3; TRBD2 matches at 14 bases. The CDR3 is 17 residues long. V lost 5 bases, J lost 0 bases, and 7 bases stayed unmatched. Germline CDR1 is DFQATT and CDR2 is SNEGSKA (reference sequence). CDR3 residues: CSAGLAGGTISTDTQYF. The CDR3 DNA follows: TGCAGTGCTGGACTAGCGGGGGGAACAATAAGCACAGATACGCAGTATTTT.

The gene calls are TRBV9 and TRBJ1-2; TRBD1 aligns across 10 bases. Germline trimming cut 6 bases from V and 3 bases from J; bases unmatched to any gene: 8. The CDR3 has 15 residues. Germline V gene sequence: CDR1 SGDLS, CDR2 YYNGEE. The CDR3 region has the DNA TGTGCCAGCACCCGTGGGACAGGGGACCACTATGGCTACACCTTC. Translated: CASTRGTGDHYGYTF. Full variable domain (missing parts from reference TRBV9 and TRBJ1-2): DSGVTQTPKHLITATGQRVTLRCSPRSGDLSVYWYQQSLDQGLQFLIQYYNGEERAKGNILERFSAQQFPDLHSELNLSSLELGDSALYFCASTRGTGDHYGYTFGSGTRLTVV.

The DNA of the CDR3 is TGTGCCACCTCAGAAGCTAGCGGGGGGGCCAGGGAGCAGTTCTTC. Its protein product is CATSEASGGAREQFF. The chain carries TRBV19 and TRBJ2-1; 12 bases fit TRBD2. V trimming: 10 bases; J trimming: 10 bases; junction bases outside the gene matches: 14. Germline V gene data show CDR1 as LNHDA and CDR2 as SQIVND (reference sequence). This CDR3 has 15 amino acids.

This clonotype has only a few counts. V and J are TRBV21-1 and TRBJ2-5. TRBV21-1 is a listed pseudogene. The CDR3 length is 14 residues. The CDR3 DNA reads as TGTGCCAGCAGCAACTTCTGGAATCAAGAGACCCAGTACTTC. Translation gives CASSNFWNQETQYF.

The sample holds a few counts of this clonotype. The rearrangement links TRBV4-1 to TRBJ1-2; 10 nucleotides align to TRBD1. Germline lookup yields CDR1 MGHRA and CDR2 YSYEKL. The CDR3 is made up of 15 amino acids. The trim removed 3 bases at V and 3 bases at J, leaving 4 bases unmatched. DNA of the CDR3: TGCGCCAGCAGCCAGGGGACAGGGGCCCACTATGGCTACACCTTC. Encoded protein: CASSQGTGAHYGYTF.

This clonotype appeared many times. This sequence joins TRBV12-3 or TRBV12-4 and TRBJ2-5, with D perhaps assigned TRBD1 or TRBD2 (5 bases each). This CDR3 has 16 amino acids. Deletions cut 3 bases from V and 5 bases from J, with 19 bases between. CDR3 nucleotides: TGTGCCAGCAGTTTCACTCCGGGACCAGGTGGCGAGACCCAGTACTTC. Protein: CASSFTPGPGGETQYF.

The chain carries TRBV6-2 or TRBV6-3 and TRBJ1-2; no reliable D call. The CDR3 covers 14 residues. Germline assignment: CDR1 MNHEY and CDR2 SVGEGT. V lost 6 bases and J 1 base, leaving 12 bases between the germline ends. CDR3 loop: CASSYSANNYGYTF. CDR3 DNA: TGTGCCAGCAGCTACAGCGCGAATAACTATGGCTACACCTTC.

The chain links TRBV5-8 to TRBJ2-1; the D is unclear. The V end was cut by 5 bases, the J end by 5 bases, with 14 bases between. Germline lookup yields CDR1 SGHTS and CDR2 YDEGEE. The CDR3 extends over 14 amino acids. The CDR3 spells CASRKPFLHNEQFF. CDR3 in DNA: TGTGCCAGCAGGAAACCGTTTCTCCACAATGAGCAGTTCTTC.